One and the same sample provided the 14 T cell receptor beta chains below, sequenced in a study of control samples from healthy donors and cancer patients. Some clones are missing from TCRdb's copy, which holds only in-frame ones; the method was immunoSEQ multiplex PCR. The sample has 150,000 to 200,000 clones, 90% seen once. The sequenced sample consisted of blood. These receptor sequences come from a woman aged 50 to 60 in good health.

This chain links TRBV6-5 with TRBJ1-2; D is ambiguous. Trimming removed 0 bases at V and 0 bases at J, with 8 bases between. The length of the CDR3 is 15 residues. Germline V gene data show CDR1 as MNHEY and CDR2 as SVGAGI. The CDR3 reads CASSYSTVTNYGYTF. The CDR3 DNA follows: TGTGCCAGCAGTTACTCGACGGTCACTAACTATGGCTACACCTTC.

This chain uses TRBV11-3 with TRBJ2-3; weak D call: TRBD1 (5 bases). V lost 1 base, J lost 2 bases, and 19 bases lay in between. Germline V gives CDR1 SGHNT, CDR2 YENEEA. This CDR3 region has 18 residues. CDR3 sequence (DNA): TGTGCCAGCAGCTTAGGGCAGGGTATGGGTCTCGACACAGATACGCAGTATTTT. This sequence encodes CASSLGQGMGLDTDTQYF. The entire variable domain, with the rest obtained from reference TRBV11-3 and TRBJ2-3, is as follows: EAGVVQSPRYKIIEKKQPVAFWCNPISGHNTLYWYLQNLGQGPELLIRYENEEAVDDSQLPKDRFSAERLKGVDSTLKIQPAELGDSAVYLCASSLGQGMGLDTDTQYFGPGTRLTVL.

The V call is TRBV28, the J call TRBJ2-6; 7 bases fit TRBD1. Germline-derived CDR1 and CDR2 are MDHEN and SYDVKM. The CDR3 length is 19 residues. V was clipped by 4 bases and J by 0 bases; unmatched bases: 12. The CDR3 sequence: CASSWLGGWGDSGANVLTF. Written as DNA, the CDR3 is TGTGCCAGCAGTTGGTTAGGGGGCTGGGGCGACTCTGGGGCCAACGTCCTGACTTTC.

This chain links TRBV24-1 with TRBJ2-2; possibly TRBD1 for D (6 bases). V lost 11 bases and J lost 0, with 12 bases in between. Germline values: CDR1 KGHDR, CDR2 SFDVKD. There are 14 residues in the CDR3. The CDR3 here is CAIARTANTGELFF. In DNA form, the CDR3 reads TGTGCCATAGCCCGGACAGCGAACACCGGGGAGCTGTTTTTT.

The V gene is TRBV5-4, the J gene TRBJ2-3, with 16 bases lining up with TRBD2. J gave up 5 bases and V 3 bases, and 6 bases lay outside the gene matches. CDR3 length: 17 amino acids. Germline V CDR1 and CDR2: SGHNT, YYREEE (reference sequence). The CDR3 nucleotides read TGTGCCAGCAGCTGGGGACTAGCGGGAGGGCCTCTAGATACGCAGTATTTT. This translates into CASSWGLAGGPLDTQYF.

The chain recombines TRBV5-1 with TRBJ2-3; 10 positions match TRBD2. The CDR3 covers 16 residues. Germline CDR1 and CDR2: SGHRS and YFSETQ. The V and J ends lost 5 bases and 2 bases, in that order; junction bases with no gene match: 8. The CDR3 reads CASSSGTSEATDTQYF. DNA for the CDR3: TGCGCCAGCAGTTCCGGGACTAGCGAAGCCACAGATACGCAGTATTTT.

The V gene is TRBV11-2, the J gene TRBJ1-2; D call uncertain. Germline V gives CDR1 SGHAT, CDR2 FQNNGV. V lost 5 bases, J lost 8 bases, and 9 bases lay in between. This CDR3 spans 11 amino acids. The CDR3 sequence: CASSPTEGYTF. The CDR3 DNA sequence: TGTGCCAGCAGCCCCACGGAGGGCTACACCTTC.

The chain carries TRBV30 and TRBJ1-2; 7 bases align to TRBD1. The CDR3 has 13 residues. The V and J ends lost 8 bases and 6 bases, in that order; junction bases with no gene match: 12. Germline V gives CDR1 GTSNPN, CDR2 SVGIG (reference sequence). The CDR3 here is CARHPGQYNGYTF. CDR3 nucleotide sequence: TGTGCCCGCCACCCGGGACAGTACAATGGCTACACCTTC.

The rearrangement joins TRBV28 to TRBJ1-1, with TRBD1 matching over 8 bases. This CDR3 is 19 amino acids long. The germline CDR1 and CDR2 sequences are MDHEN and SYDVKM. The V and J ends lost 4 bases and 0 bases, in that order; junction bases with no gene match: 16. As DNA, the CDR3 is TGTGCCAGCAGTTCTTTGGACAGGGAGAGCTGGAGAGTGAACACTGAAGCTTTCTTT. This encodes CASSSLDRESWRVNTEAFF.

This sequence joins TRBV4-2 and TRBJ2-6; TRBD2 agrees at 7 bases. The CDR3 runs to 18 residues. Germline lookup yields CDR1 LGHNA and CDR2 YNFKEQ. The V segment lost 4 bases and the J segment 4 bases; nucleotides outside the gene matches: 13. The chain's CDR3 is CASSRERGGDGGANVLTF. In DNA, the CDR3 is TGTGCCAGCAGCCGCGAGCGGGGAGGCGACGGAGGGGCCAACGTCCTGACTTTC.

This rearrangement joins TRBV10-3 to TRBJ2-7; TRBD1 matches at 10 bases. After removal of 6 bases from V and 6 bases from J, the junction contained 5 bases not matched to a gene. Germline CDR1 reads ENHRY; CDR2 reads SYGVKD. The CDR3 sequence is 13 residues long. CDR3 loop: CAIRGTGEGEQYF. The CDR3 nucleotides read TGTGCCATCAGGGGGACAGGGGAGGGCGAGCAGTACTTC.

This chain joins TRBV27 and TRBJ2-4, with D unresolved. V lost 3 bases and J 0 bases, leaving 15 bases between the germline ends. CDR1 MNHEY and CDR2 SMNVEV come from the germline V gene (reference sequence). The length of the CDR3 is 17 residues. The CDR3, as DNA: TGTGCCAGCAGTTTGTCTGTCGGTAATCTAGCCAAAAACATTCAGTACTTC. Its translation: CASSLSVGNLAKNIQYF.

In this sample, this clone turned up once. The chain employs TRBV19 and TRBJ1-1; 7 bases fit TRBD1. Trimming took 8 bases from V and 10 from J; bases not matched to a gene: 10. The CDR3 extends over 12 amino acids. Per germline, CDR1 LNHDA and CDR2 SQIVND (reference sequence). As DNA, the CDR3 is TGTGCCAGTGGCGCACAGGGGTGGAGAGCTTTCTTT. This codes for CASGAQGWRAFF.

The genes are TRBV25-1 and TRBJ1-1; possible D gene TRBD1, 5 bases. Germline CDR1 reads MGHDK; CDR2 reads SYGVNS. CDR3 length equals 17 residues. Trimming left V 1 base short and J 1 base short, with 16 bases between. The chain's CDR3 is CASSESPRVAANTEAFF. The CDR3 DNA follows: TGTGCCAGCAGTGAATCCCCCAGGGTTGCGGCGAACACTGAAGCTTTCTTT.